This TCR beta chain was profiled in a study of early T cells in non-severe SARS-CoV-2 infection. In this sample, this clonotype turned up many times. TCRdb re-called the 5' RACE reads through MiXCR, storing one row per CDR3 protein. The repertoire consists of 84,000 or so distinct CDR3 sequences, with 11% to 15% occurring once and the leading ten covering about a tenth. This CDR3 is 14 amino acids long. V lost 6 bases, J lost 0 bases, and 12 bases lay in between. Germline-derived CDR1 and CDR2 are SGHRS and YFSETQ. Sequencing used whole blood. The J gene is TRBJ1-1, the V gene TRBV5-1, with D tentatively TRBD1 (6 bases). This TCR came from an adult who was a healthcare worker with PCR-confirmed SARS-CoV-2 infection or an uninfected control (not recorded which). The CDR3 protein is CASNQGRVNTEAFF. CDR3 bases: TGCGCCAGCAACCAGGGGAGGGTGAACACTGAAGCTTTCTTT.